This T cell receptor beta chain was obtained from a study of blood T cell repertoires in COVID-19. As processed by the authors: Amplification with reference gene primers provided the estimates of nucleated cell counts. Clones were sequenced by immunoSEQ multiplex PCR, and TCRdb holds only the in-frame ones, with some missing. V, J and clone size were drawn from that table, and D and trimming were deduced from the DNA. The sample contains about 120,000 clones, around nine tenths of which appear only once. The germline gives CDR1 MGHRA, CDR2 YSYEKL. The CDR3 runs to 15 residues. V dropped 1 base and J dropped 3; count of bases not matched to a gene: 4.

The rearrangement uses TRBV4-1 and TRBJ2-7; TRBD1 matches at 9 bases. This TCR came from a woman aged 50 to 65 with acute or convalescent COVID-19. Input material: peripheral blood. The CDR3 nucleotides are TGCGCCAGCAGCCAAGGGGGACAGGGCTACTACGAGCAGTACTTC. Translating it yields CASSQGGQGYYEQYF.